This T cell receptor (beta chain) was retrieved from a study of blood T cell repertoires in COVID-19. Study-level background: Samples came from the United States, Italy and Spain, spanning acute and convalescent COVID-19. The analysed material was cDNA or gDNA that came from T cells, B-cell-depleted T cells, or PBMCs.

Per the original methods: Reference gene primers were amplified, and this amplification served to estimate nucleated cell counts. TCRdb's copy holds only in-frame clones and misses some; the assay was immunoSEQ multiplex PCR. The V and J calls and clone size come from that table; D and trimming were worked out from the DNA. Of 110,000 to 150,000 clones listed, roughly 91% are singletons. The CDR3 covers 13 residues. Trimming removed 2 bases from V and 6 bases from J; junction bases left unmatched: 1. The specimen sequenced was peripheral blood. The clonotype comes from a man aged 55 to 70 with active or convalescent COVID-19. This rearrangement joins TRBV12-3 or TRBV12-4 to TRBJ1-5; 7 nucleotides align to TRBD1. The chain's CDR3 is CASSLQGVQPQHF. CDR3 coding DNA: TGTGCCAGCAGTTTACAGGGGGTTCAGCCCCAGCATTTT.